These 7 T cell receptor beta chains were all obtained from the same sample, sequenced in a study of T cell responses to AZD1222 COVID-19 vaccine. Produced via immunoSEQ multiplex PCR; TCRdb's table is partial and in-frame only. The top ten hold 3.5% to 4.5% of the sample, which has approximately 140,000 clones, around nine tenths seen once. This sample comprised peripheral blood, obtained 28 days after the second AZD1222 dose. The source of these receptors is an adult who received the AZD1222 COVID-19 vaccine.

This chain joins TRBV5-1 and TRBJ2-2; D is uncertain. Trimming took 4 bases from V and 7 from J, leaving 20 bases between them. The CDR3 contains 16 residues. Germline CDR1 SGHRS, CDR2 YFSETQ. CDR3 in DNA: TGCGCCAGCAGCGCCCGTGATGGGTTCTTGGGCGGGGAGCTGTTTTTT. Its translation: CASSARDGFLGGELFF.

This clone was counted once. The chain combines TRBV9 with TRBJ2-5; tentatively, D is TRBD2 (6 bases). In germline, CDR1 is SGDLS, CDR2 YYNGEE. The V and J ends lost 0 bases and 5 bases respectively, with 14 bases between them. The CDR3 consists of 15 residues. In nucleotides, the CDR3 is TGTGCCAGCAGCGTAGGCAGCGGGCACGCCGAGACCCAGTACTTC. It codes for CASSVGSGHAETQYF.

This clone was observed once. The chain is built from TRBV6-2 or TRBV6-3 and TRBJ2-1, with 7 positions matching TRBD1. The trim removed 5 bases at V and 11 bases at J, leaving 12 bases unmatched. Germline V gene sequence: CDR1 MNHEY, CDR2 SVGEGT. The CDR3 length is 14 residues. The CDR3 region has the DNA TGTGCCAGCAGTCGAAAGGCGACAGGGTCGAAGCAGTTCTTC. This translates into CASSRKATGSKQFF.

This clone was counted between two and nine times. The chain employs TRBV10-3 and TRBJ2-1, with TRBD1 matching over 11 bases. J was trimmed by 8 bases and V by 2 bases; bases with no gene match: 8. Germline values: CDR1 ENHRY, CDR2 SYGVKD. The CDR3 loop spans 16 amino acids. The CDR3 loop is CAISEPGTGGRDEQFF. The CDR3 DNA is TGTGCCATCAGTGAGCCCGGGACAGGGGGTCGGGATGAGCAGTTCTTC.

This chain joins TRBV5-1 and TRBJ2-1; 10 bases map to TRBD2. The V gene's germline CDR1 is SGHRS and CDR2 YFSETQ. This CDR3 comprises 14 residues. Germline trimming cut 4 bases from V and 8 bases from J; bases unmatched to any gene: 6. This chain's CDR3 is CASSTAGGPHEQFF. In nucleotides, the CDR3 is TGCGCCAGCAGCACAGCGGGAGGGCCTCATGAGCAGTTCTTC.

This clone showed up just a few times. The V call is TRBV27, the J call TRBJ2-1, with 9 nucleotides matching TRBD1. The junction had 8 bases not matched to a gene; V was cut back by 5 bases and J by 9 bases. The CDR3 spans 14 residues. Germline CDR1 MNHEY, CDR2 SMNVEV (reference sequence). The CDR3 protein is CASSAGQGFPEQFF. CDR3 nucleotide sequence: TGTGCCAGCAGTGCGGGACAGGGCTTTCCTGAGCAGTTCTTC.

V is TRBV6-6 and J is TRBJ2-7; D remains unclear. Trimming cost V 2 bases and J 0 bases, with 5 bases left between them. The V gene's germline CDR1 is MNHNY and CDR2 SVGAGI (reference sequence). CDR3 size: 13 residues. The chain's CDR3 is CASSYASSYEQYF. The CDR3, as DNA: TGTGCCAGCAGTTACGCGAGCTCCTACGAGCAGTACTTC.